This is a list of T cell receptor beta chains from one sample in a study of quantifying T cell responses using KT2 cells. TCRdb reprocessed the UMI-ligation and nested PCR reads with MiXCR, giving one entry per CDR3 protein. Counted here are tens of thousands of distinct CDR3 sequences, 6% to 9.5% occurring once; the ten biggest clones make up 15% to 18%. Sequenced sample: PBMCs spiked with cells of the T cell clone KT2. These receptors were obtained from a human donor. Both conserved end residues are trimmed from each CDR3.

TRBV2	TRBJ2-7	ASSPGLAEPYEQY
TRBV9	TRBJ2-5	ASSYASGSGETQY
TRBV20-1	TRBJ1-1	SASCWEEGCTEAF
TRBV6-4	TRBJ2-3	ASSDRGGGRDTQY
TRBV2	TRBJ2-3	ASSQRLAGVADTQY
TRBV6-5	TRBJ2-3	ATSNKANTDTQY
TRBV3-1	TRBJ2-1	ASSQTDRFRKYNEQF
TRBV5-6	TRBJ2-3	ASSQRRFEEDTQY
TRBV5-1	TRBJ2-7	ASSFPGDEQY
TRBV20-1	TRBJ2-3	SARDQGTDTQY
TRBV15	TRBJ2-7	ATSRGPGTARSYEQY
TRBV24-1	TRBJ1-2	ATSDSGGDYGYT
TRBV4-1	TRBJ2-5	ASSQRPTRGGEETQY
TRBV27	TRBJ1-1	ASSPLDAF
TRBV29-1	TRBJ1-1	SVVGAEAF
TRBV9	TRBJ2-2	ASSVWTNTGELF
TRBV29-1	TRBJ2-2	SVLGVTNTGELF
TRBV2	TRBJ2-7	ASSENDHYEQY
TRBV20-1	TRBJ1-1	SARTGLNTEAF
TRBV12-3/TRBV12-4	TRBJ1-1	ASSLAGEMNTEAF
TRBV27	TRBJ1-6	ASSLTGYNSPLH
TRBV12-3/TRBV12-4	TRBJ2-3	ASSPPSGGVTDTQY
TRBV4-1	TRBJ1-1	ASSPGWNTEAF
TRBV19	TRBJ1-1	ASNTQGQLNTEAF
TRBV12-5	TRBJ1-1	ASGLGKGQGLTEAF
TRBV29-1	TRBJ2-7	SGQKPGQGCYEQY
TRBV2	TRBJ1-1	ASTPSGGGNTEAF
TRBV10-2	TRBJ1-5	ASSGGPGQPQH
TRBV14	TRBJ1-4	ASSQGYASLNEKLF
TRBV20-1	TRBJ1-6	SARSTLDSPLH
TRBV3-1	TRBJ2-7	ASSHKDRGVLGYEQY
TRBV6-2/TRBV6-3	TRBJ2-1	ASRPWTSGSNEQF
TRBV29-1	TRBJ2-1	SGGGGSPYNEQF
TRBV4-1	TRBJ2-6	ASTISGVTVSGANVLT
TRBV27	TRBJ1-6	ASAYSNPTPLH
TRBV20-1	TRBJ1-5	SAGQPQH
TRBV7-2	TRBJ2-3	ASSSGARWDTQY
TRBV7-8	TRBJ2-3	ASSPGTTDTQY
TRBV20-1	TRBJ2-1	SASRPSGDNEQF
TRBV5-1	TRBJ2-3	ASSWGTSGRMTDTQY
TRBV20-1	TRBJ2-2	SARARSVNTGELF
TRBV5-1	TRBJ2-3	ASSPDPGDDTQY
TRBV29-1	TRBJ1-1	SVESTTEAF
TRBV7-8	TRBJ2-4	ASSLGGVRNIQY
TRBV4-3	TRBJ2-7	ASSQDALGDTTYEQY
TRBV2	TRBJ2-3	ASSESAYPGDTQY
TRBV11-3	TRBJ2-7	ASSFGQNYEQY
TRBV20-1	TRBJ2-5	SATSGLAGGKQETQY